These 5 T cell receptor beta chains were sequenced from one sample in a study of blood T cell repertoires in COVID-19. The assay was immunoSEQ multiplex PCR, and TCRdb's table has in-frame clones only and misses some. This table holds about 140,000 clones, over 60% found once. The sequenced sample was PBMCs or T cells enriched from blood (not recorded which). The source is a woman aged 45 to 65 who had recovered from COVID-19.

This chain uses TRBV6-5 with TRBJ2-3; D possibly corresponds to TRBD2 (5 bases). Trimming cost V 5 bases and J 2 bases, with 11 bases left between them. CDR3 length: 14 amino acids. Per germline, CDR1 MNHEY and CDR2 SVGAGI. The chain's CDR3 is CASSTTRITDTQYF. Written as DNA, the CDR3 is TGTGCCAGCAGTACTACTAGGATCACAGATACGCAGTATTTT.

CDR3 amino acids: CSAFRAYGYTF. In nucleotides, the CDR3 is TGCAGTGCTTTCAGGGCGTATGGCTACACCTTC. This chain joins TRBV20-1 and TRBJ1-2, with a weak D call TRBD1 (5 bases). The CDR3 loop spans 11 amino acids. With 5 bases removed from V and 5 bases from J, the gap between germline ends came to 9 bases. Germline V gene lookup returns CDR1 DFQATT and CDR2 SNEGSKA (reference sequence).

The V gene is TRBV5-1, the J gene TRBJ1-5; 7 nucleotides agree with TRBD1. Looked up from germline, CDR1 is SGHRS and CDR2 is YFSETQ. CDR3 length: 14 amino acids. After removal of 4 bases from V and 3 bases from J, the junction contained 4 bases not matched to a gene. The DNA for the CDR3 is TGCGCCAGCAGCCCGGGACAGCTCAATCAGCCCCAGCATTTT. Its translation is CASSPGQLNQPQHF.

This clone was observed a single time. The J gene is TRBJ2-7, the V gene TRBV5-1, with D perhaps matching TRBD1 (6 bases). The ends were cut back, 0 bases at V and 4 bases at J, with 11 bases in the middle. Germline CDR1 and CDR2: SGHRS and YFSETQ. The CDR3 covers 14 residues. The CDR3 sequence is CASSLVPGQYEQYF. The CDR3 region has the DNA TGCGCCAGCAGCTTGGTCCCCGGACAGTACGAGCAGTACTTC.

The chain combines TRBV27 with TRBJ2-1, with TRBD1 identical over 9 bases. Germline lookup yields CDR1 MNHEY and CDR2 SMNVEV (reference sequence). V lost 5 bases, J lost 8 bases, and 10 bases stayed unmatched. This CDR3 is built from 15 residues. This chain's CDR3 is CASSLQGAQADEQFF. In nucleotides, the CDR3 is TGTGCCAGCAGTCTACAGGGGGCTCAAGCGGATGAGCAGTTCTTC.